Presented here are 32 T cell receptor beta chains from one specimen sequenced in a study of blood T cell repertoires in COVID-19. Method: immunoSEQ multiplex PCR; TCRdb's copy keeps in-frame clones and lacks some. The data show fewer than 250,000 clones, with approximately 86% seen just once and 3% to 3.5% held by the top ten. Sequencing was done on a sample of peripheral blood. The receptors were gathered from a man between 60 and 75 years old with acute or convalescent COVID-19.

This clone was counted a few times. This chain joins TRBV12-3 or TRBV12-4 and TRBJ1-2, with TRBD1 as a possible D gene (5 bases). V was cut by 6 bases and J by 8 bases, with 16 bases left in between. This CDR3 region has 13 residues. The CDR3 coding sequence is TGTGCCAGCAGCCGTAGACAGTCTCGGGGCTACACCTTC. Residues: CASSRRQSRGYTF.

This clone was seen a single time. The chain combines TRBV19 with TRBJ2-3; 11 bases are shared with TRBD2. This CDR3 region has 16 residues. Losses at the gene ends were 3 bases for V and 4 bases for J; bases not matched to a gene: 6. Germline CDR1 LNHDA, CDR2 SQIVND (reference sequence). CDR3 sequence: CASSIRPSGGPDTQYF. Written as DNA, the CDR3 is TGTGCCAGTAGTATTCGCCCTAGCGGGGGGCCAGATACGCAGTATTTT.

The chain employs TRBV5-8 and TRBJ2-4, with 15 bases matching TRBD2. CDR1 and CDR2 (germline): SGHTS, YDEGEE. The CDR3 spans 17 residues. V shed 3 bases and J 3 bases; nucleotides not matched to a gene: 4. The CDR3 here is CASSSGTSGGFKNIQYF. The CDR3, as DNA: TGTGCCAGCAGCTCGGGGACTAGCGGGGGGTTCAAAAACATTCAGTACTTC.

The rearrangement uses TRBV7-9 and TRBJ2-5; 10 bases are shared with TRBD2. V gave up 7 bases and J gave up 4 bases; unmatched junction bases: 12. From germline, CDR1 is SEHNR and CDR2 FQNEAQ (reference sequence). CDR3 length equals 16 residues. For the CDR3, the DNA is TGTGCCAGCAAAGCGGCCAGCGGGGGGGCCGGAGAGACCCAGTACTTC. It is translated as CASKAASGGAGETQYF.

In this sample, this clone turned up once. The gene calls are TRBV6-6 and TRBJ2-7; D ambiguous. The V and J ends lost 6 bases and 3 bases respectively, with 3 bases between them. This CDR3 region has 10 residues. CDR1 and CDR2 (germline): MNHNY, SVGAGI (reference sequence). CDR3 coding DNA: TGTGCCAGCAGCCACTACGAGCAGTACTTC. Protein sequence: CASSHYEQYF.

The count of this clone is one. The CDR3 region is CASSQEPTGSYNEQFF. The CDR3 DNA reads TGTGCCAGCAGCCAAGAGCCCACGGGGAGCTACAATGAGCAGTTCTTC. The chain recombines TRBV4-2 with TRBJ2-1, with a tentative D call TRBD2 (5 bases). Germline V lookup: CDR1 LGHNA, CDR2 YNFKEQ. The CDR3 covers 16 residues. V lost 0 bases and J lost 3, with 12 bases in between.

J is TRBJ2-5 and V is TRBV18, with no clear D. Germline V gives CDR1 KGHSH, CDR2 LQKENI. Trimming took 0 bases from V and 5 from J, leaving 10 bases between them. CDR3 length: 14 amino acids. The CDR3 protein is CASSPPSGGETQYF. The DNA of the CDR3 is TGTGCCAGCTCACCACCCTCAGGTGGGGAGACCCAGTACTTC.

This clone was recorded only once. The chain joins TRBV7-8 to TRBJ1-3; perhaps TRBD1 as D (5 bases). The CDR3 has 13 amino acids. Germline loops: CDR1 SGHVS, CDR2 FQNEAQ. Deletions cut 4 bases from V and 8 bases from J, with 12 bases between. The CDR3, as DNA: TGTGCCAGCAGCTCGACAGTTCTGGACACCATATATTTT. This gives the protein CASSSTVLDTIYF. Full variable domain (missing parts from reference TRBV7-8 and TRBJ1-3): GAGVSQSPRYKVAKRGQDVALRCDPISGHVSLFWYQQALGQGPEFLTYFQNEAQLDKSGLPSDRFFAERPEGSVSTLKIQRTQQEDSAVYLCASSSTVLDTIYFGEGSWLTVV.

The chain recombines TRBV29-1 with TRBJ1-2, with TRBD1 identical over 10 bases. Germline lookup yields CDR1 SQVTM and CDR2 ANQGSEA. V lost 3 bases, J lost 3 bases, and 4 bases stayed unmatched. This CDR3 spans 14 amino acids. The CDR3 bases are TGCAGCGTTGACCTCGGACAGGGGGACTATGGCTACACCTTC. Translated: CSVDLGQGDYGYTF.

The sample holds one count of this clone. The chain's CDR3 is CASRRLAGGPNEQFF. The CDR3 DNA sequence: TGTGCCAGCAGGCGCCTAGCGGGGGGGCCGAATGAGCAGTTCTTC. This chain joins TRBV5-5 and TRBJ2-1; 12 bases line up with TRBD2. Germline V gene data show CDR1 as SGHKS and CDR2 as YYEKEE (reference sequence). The trim removed 5 bases at V and 7 bases at J, leaving 7 bases unmatched. The CDR3 sequence is 15 residues long.

V is TRBV19 and J is TRBJ2-1; 8 bases agree with TRBD1. The length of the CDR3 is 15 residues. CDR1 and CDR2 (germline): LNHDA, SQIVND (reference sequence). The V segment lost 6 bases and the J segment 11 bases; nucleotides outside the gene matches: 15. CDR3 amino acids: CASSPRGQGPRKQFF. The DNA of the CDR3 is TGTGCCAGTAGCCCCCGAGGACAGGGACCACGAAAGCAGTTCTTC. Full variable domain (rest looked up from reference TRBV19 and TRBJ2-1): DGGITQSPKYLFRKEGQNVTLSCEQNLNHDAMYWYRQDPGQGLRLIYYSQIVNDFQKGDIAEGYSVSREKKESFPLTVTSAQKNPTAFYLCASSPRGQGPRKQFFGPGTRLTVL.

This clone has at least ten counts. V is TRBV2 and J is TRBJ2-7; D is perhaps TRBD1 (6 bases). In germline, CDR1 is SNHLY, CDR2 FYNNEI. The CDR3 is 14 amino acids. V lost 10 bases to trimming and J lost 0 bases, with 16 bases between them. CDR3 DNA sequence: TGTGCCACGAGACGACAGGAGTTCTCCTACGAGCAGTACTTC. Translation: CATRRQEFSYEQYF.

Note on this clone: At the DNA level, this CDR3 is encoded by other sequences in the same sample as well. CDR3 in DNA: TGTGCCAGCAGCTATCGACAAGGTACGGAAAAACTGTTTTTT. It specifies CASSYRQGTEKLFF. V and J are TRBV27 and TRBJ1-4; D is undetermined. Germline CDR1 reads MNHEY; CDR2 reads SMNVEV (reference sequence). Deletions cut 6 bases from V and 8 bases from J, with 16 bases between. This CDR3 has 14 residues.

The chain carries TRBV5-5 and TRBJ2-2; D gene uncertain. Germline values: CDR1 SGHKS, CDR2 YYEKEE (reference sequence). The V end lost 2 bases, the J end lost 3 bases, and 5 bases lay between the germline ends. CDR3 length: 13 amino acids. CDR3 sequence: CASSFTDTGELFF. CDR3 DNA: TGTGCCAGCAGCTTCACGGACACCGGGGAGCTGTTTTTT.

With regard to this clone: Within the sample, other DNA sequences also encode this same CDR3. This chain joins TRBV5-1 and TRBJ2-3; perhaps TRBD1 as D (5 bases). Trimming removed 0 bases from V and 5 bases from J, with 10 bases in between. The CDR3 totals 14 residues. CDR1 is SGHRS and CDR2 is YFSETQ in the germline V gene. The CDR3 reads CASSLGQGRDTQYF. The CDR3 nucleotides read TGCGCCAGCAGCTTGGGGCAGGGTAGAGATACGCAGTATTTT.

This chain's CDR3 is CASSPMTGPNYGYTF. As DNA, the CDR3 is TGTGCCAGCAGCCCTATGACAGGGCCTAACTATGGCTACACCTTC. The chain carries TRBV11-1 and TRBJ1-2, with 7 positions matching TRBD1. Germline assignment: CDR1 SGHAT and CDR2 FQDESV (reference sequence). V gave up 5 bases and J gave up 0 bases; unmatched junction bases: 6. This CDR3 is built from 15 residues.

This chain uses TRBV7-6 with TRBJ1-3; D not resolved. Per the germline V gene, CDR1 is SGHVS and CDR2 is FNYEAQ. This CDR3 has 16 amino acids. Trimming left V 5 bases short and J 0 bases short, with 14 bases between. CDR3 sequence: CASSTGGSFSGNTIYF. CDR3 nucleotide sequence: TGTGCCAGCAGCACTGGAGGGTCCTTCTCTGGAAACACCATATATTTT.

V usage is TRBV28 and J usage is TRBJ2-7; TRBD1 agrees at 7 bases. The CDR3 has 15 amino acids. Germline V gene sequence: CDR1 MDHEN, CDR2 SYDVKM. V gave up 6 bases and J gave up 2 bases; unmatched junction bases: 10. CDR3: CASSPTDRRTYEQYF. CDR3 bases: TGTGCCAGCAGCCCGACGGACAGGAGAACCTACGAGCAGTACTTC.

The rearrangement uses TRBV7-2 and TRBJ2-7; D remains ambiguous. The CDR3 sequence is 12 residues long. Germline V gives CDR1 SGHTA, CDR2 FQGNSA. The V gene lost 5 bases and the J gene lost 2 bases, with 7 bases spanning the gap. The CDR3 sequence: CASSPNTYEQYF. In DNA form, the CDR3 reads TGTGCCAGCAGCCCGAACACCTACGAGCAGTACTTC. The full variable domain, in which reference TRBV7-2 and TRBJ2-7 provide the parts outside the CDR3, is GAGVSQSPSNKVTEKGKDVELRCDPISGHTALYWYRQSLGQGLEFLIYFQGNSAPDKSGLPSDRFSAERTGGSVSTLTIQRTQQEDSAVYLCASSPNTYEQYFGPGTRLTVT.

The sample holds one count of this clone. In DNA, the CDR3 is TGTGCCAGCAGTTTAACTGCTAACTATGGCTACACCTTC. Its protein product is CASSLTANYGYTF. The V call is TRBV28, the J call TRBJ1-2, with D unresolved. V was clipped by 2 bases and J by 0 bases, with 4 bases between them. The CDR3 extends over 13 amino acids. Germline V gene lookup returns CDR1 MDHEN and CDR2 SYDVKM.

The CDR3 region has the DNA TGTGCCAGCAGCTTTACTAGCGGGGGGAACAATGAGCAGTTCTTC. It codes for CASSFTSGGNNEQFF. The V gene is TRBV9, the J gene TRBJ2-1, with 12 bases fitting TRBD2. With V trimmed by 4 bases and J by 5 bases, 4 bases remained unmatched. The CDR3 loop spans 15 amino acids. CDR1 SGDLS and CDR2 YYNGEE come from the germline V gene.

The chain recombines TRBV6-6 with TRBJ1-6; 7 bases map to TRBD1. Trimming cost V 6 bases and J 5 bases; bases outside gene matches: 4. Germline lookup yields CDR1 MNHNY and CDR2 SVGAGI (reference sequence). The CDR3 has 14 residues. CDR3 sequence (DNA): TGTGCCAGCAGGCACGACAGGGATAATTCACCCCTCCACTTT. It translates to CASRHDRDNSPLHF.

J is TRBJ1-1 and V is TRBV9; TRBD1 is a possible D gene (6 bases). The CDR3 totals 18 residues. Germline CDR1 SGDLS, CDR2 YYNGEE. V lost 0 bases to trimming and J lost 11 bases, with 29 bases between them. The CDR3 DNA reads TGTGCCAGCAGCGTAGGTCCCGTTGAGGAAACAGGGCCGAGGGGGGCTTTCTTT. This gives the protein CASSVGPVEETGPRGAFF.

The gene calls are TRBV5-4 and TRBJ1-1; no firm D call. Germline CDR1 reads SGHNT; CDR2 reads YYREEE (reference sequence). Trimming pared 9 bases from V and 2 bases from J, leaving 23 bases between. The CDR3 runs 16 residues. CDR3 DNA: TGTGCCACCCACCCCCCCGTTCCGAGGGCCAACACTGAAGCTTTCTTT. Protein: CATHPPVPRANTEAFF.

CDR3 loop: CASSLIEGTEAFF. In DNA form, the CDR3 reads TGTGCCAGCAGCTTAATAGAGGGCACTGAAGCTTTCTTT. The V call is TRBV7-3, the J call TRBJ1-1; D is uncertain. Germline CDR1 reads SGHTA; CDR2 reads FQGTGA. The V and J ends lost 1 base and 4 bases respectively, with 7 bases between them. This CDR3 has 13 amino acids.

This sequence joins TRBV7-8 and TRBJ2-2; TRBD2 matches 7 bases. V trimming: 1 base; J trimming: 7 bases; junction bases outside the gene matches: 15. The CDR3 contains 18 residues. Germline CDR1 SGHVS, CDR2 FQNEAQ. DNA for the CDR3: TGTGCCAGCAGCTTAGGTCAGGGTAGCGGGCTTCATGGCGGGGAGCTGTTTTTT. It is translated as CASSLGQGSGLHGGELFF.

A remark on this clone: Additional DNA sequences in this sample encode the identical CDR3. The chain has TRBV5-1 and TRBJ2-5; perhaps TRBD2 as D (6 bases). CDR3 length: 12 amino acids. Germline V gene lookup returns CDR1 SGHRS and CDR2 YFSETQ. Trimming removed 4 bases at V and 5 bases at J, with 9 bases between. The CDR3 DNA reads as TGCGCCAGCAGCCCAGGGAGGGAGACCCAGTACTTC. It encodes CASSPGRETQYF.

The V and J genes are TRBV5-4 and TRBJ2-2, with 7 nucleotides matching TRBD1. The ends lost 0 bases at V and 6 bases at J; junction bases unmatched: 8. The CDR3 totals 16 residues. Germline assignment: CDR1 SGHNT and CDR2 YYREEE (reference sequence). CDR3 loop: CASSLGRQGSPGELFF. CDR3 nucleotide sequence: TGTGCCAGCAGCTTGGGGAGACAGGGATCCCCCGGGGAGCTGTTTTTT.

V gene TRBV5-1 combines with J gene TRBJ2-5; 9 bases align to TRBD1. The CDR3 runs 15 residues. The V gene's germline CDR1 is SGHRS and CDR2 YFSETQ. V was clipped by 4 bases and J by 4 bases; unmatched bases: 8. The CDR3 region has the DNA TGCGCCAGCAGCCCATCGACAGGGGGAGGAGAGACCCAGTACTTC. This codes for CASSPSTGGGETQYF.

The rearrangement joins TRBV27 to TRBJ2-3; 10 nucleotides align to TRBD2. Germline CDR1 and CDR2: MNHEY and SMNVEV (reference sequence). Trimming took 2 bases from V and 0 from J; bases not matched to a gene: 5. The CDR3 consists of 17 residues. The CDR3 spells CASSLLGSGGSTDTQYF. Written as DNA, the CDR3 is TGTGCCAGCAGTTTACTGGGTAGCGGGGGGAGCACAGATACGCAGTATTTT.

The J gene is TRBJ2-3, the V gene TRBV7-6, with 7 bases identical to TRBD2. Germline CDR1 and CDR2: SGHVS and FNYEAQ. CDR3 size: 16 residues. J lost 0 bases, V lost 6 bases, and 9 bases had no gene match. CDR3 coding DNA: TGTGCCAGCAGAGGCAGTCCGCGGGGGAGCACAGATACGCAGTATTTT. Translation: CASRGSPRGSTDTQYF.

The chain recombines TRBV2 with TRBJ2-5; possible D gene TRBD2, 7 bases. Germline CDR1 reads SNHLY; CDR2 reads FYNNEI. The CDR3 consists of 12 residues. V lost 9 bases to trimming and J lost 5 bases, with 13 bases between them. CDR3 coding DNA: TGTGCCAGTTCAGGCGGGGGCGAGACCCAGTACTTC. As protein: CASSGGGETQYF.